Shown below are 12 T cell receptor beta chains from a single sample sequenced in a study of response to subunit inactivated influenza vaccine (dated by TCRdb to the late 2010s). Receptor libraries were prepared by RT-PCR. This sample was sequenced with an Illumina HiSeq 2500. In TCRdb, the public reads were trimmed at Q25 with fastp and aligned with MiXCR, with productive beta chains retained. Identical CDR3 proteins give one entry, which carries the most common genes and DNA. Present in this sample are approximately 530,000 distinct CDR3 sequences, 10% to 15% of which were seen just once. The ten biggest clones cover around 12% of the sample. The time point label, read with the paper, signifies: more than 35 days after influenza vaccine administration. The sequences come from PBMCs from blood, collected more than 35 days after vaccination. These receptors were obtained from a man aged 50 to 60 who received an inactivated influenza vaccine. Donor details come from another sample of the same person, matched by shared clones.

This clonotype was counted many times. CDR3: CASSESSGGAGEQFF. The DNA for the CDR3 is TGTGCCAGCAGCGAGTCTAGCGGGGGGGCCGGAGAGCAGTTCTTC. V and J are TRBV7-9 and TRBJ2-1, with 12 bases identical to TRBD2. CDR3 length: 15 residues. Trimming took 5 bases from V and 10 from J; bases not matched to a gene: 9. The germline CDR1 and CDR2 sequences are SEHNR and FQNEAQ (reference sequence). Supplemented by reference TRBV7-9 and TRBJ2-1, the full variable domain reads DTGVSQNPRHKITKRGQNVTFRCDPISEHNRLYWYRQTLGQGPEFLTYFQNEAQLEKSRLLSDRFSAERPKGSFSTLEIQRTEQGDSAMYLCASSESSGGAGEQFFGPGTRLTVL.

The chain carries TRBV12-3 or TRBV12-4 and TRBJ2-3; 9 bases are shared with TRBD2. This CDR3 contains 17 residues. Germline trimming cut 5 bases from V and 2 bases from J; bases unmatched to any gene: 11. The CDR3 spells CASSKPGLAEYTDTQYF. DNA for the CDR3: TGTGCCAGCAGTAAACCGGGACTAGCCGAGTACACAGATACGCAGTATTTT.

The chain uses TRBV15 and TRBJ2-1; D gene ambiguous. Germline lookup yields CDR1 LNHNV and CDR2 YYDKDF (reference sequence). This CDR3 region has 13 residues. V was pared by 5 bases and J by 2 bases, with 7 bases between. This CDR3 reads CATSPPPYNEQFF. CDR3 nucleotides: TGTGCCACCAGCCCCCCACCCTACAATGAGCAGTTCTTC.

This clonotype has just a few counts. The rearrangement uses TRBV29-1 and TRBJ1-1; the D gene is possibly TRBD1 (5 bases). This CDR3 is 13 amino acids long. The germline CDR1 and CDR2 sequences are SQVTM and ANQGSEA. Between the trimmed V and J ends, which lost 4 bases and 1 base, there was a span of 10 bases. The CDR3 DNA reads TGCAGCGTTGGAGGCAGGGCGAACACTGAAGCTTTCTTT. This encodes CSVGGRANTEAFF.

The rearrangement uses TRBV4-1 and TRBJ2-7, with 8 nucleotides matching TRBD2. The CDR3 totals 16 residues. V was clipped by 3 bases and J by 2 bases; unmatched bases: 9. Germline assignment: CDR1 MGHRA and CDR2 YSYEKL. Here the CDR3 DNA reads TGCGCCAGCAGCCACGTTGGTAGCGGGGCCCCCTACGAGCAGTACTTC. Translated, it gives CASSHVGSGAPYEQYF.

This clonotype has a handful of counts. In DNA form, the CDR3 reads TGTGCCAGCAGCGCCCGATGGGCTAGCAGTCCCTACGAGCAGTACTTC. Its protein product is CASSARWASSPYEQYF. The chain is built from TRBV9 and TRBJ2-7, with D possibly being TRBD2 (5 bases). Per the germline V gene, CDR1 is SGDLS and CDR2 is YYNGEE. The length of the CDR3 is 16 residues. Between the trimmed V and J ends, which lost 3 bases and 2 bases, there was a span of 18 bases.

The table lists this clonotype with a few counts. The CDR3 loop reads CASSRDLGYNQPQHF. CDR3 coding DNA: TGTGCCAGCAGTCGAGACTTGGGGTACAATCAGCCCCAGCATTTT. The V gene is TRBV2, the J gene TRBJ1-5; no firm D call. The CDR3 is 15 residues long. V gave up 5 bases and J gave up 3 bases, with 14 bases separating them. CDR1 SNHLY and CDR2 FYNNEI come from the germline V gene.

The rearrangement joins TRBV6-1 to TRBJ2-3; a weak D match, TRBD1 (6 bases). The CDR3 is 14 amino acids. V was cut by 6 bases and J by 2 bases, with 12 bases left in between. In germline, CDR1 is MNHNS, CDR2 SASEGT. CDR3 nucleotides: TGTGCCAGCAGCATGGGGGCTGTCACAGATACGCAGTATTTT. Protein: CASSMGAVTDTQYF.

This clonotype appeared a few times. This chain joins TRBV6-5 and TRBJ1-3; possible D gene TRBD1, 5 bases. CDR3 length: 16 residues. Looked up from germline, CDR1 is MNHEY and CDR2 is SVGAGI. Trimming shortened V by 4 bases and J by 4 bases, and 17 bases separated the two germline ends. In DNA, the CDR3 is TGTGCCAGCAGTTCCGCGGGGGGTCCAGCAGGAAACACCATATATTTT. Translating gives CASSSAGGPAGNTIYF.

The chain combines TRBV7-2 with TRBJ2-1, with D maybe TRBD1 (5 bases). The CDR3 is 16 residues long. CDR1 SGHTA and CDR2 FQGNSA come from the germline V gene. Trimming took off 2 bases at V and 10 bases at J, with 21 bases between the two ends. The DNA for the CDR3 is TGTGCCAGCAGCTTAAGGGGCAAGGTTCCTAAAGACGAGCAGTTCTTC. Translated, it gives CASSLRGKVPKDEQFF.

The V gene is TRBV7-2, the J gene TRBJ2-3, with TRBD1 as a possible D gene (6 bases). The CDR3 extends over 16 amino acids. Germline-derived CDR1 and CDR2 are SGHTA and FQGNSA. V gave up 3 bases and J gave up 7 bases, with 20 bases separating them. CDR3 loop: CASSFYQNPRGNTQYF. The CDR3 region has the DNA TGTGCCAGCAGCTTTTATCAGAACCCCAGGGGAAATACGCAGTATTTT.

V and J are TRBV12-3 or TRBV12-4 and TRBJ1-2; the D gene is possibly TRBD1 (5 bases). Trimming pared 5 bases from V and 4 bases from J, leaving 20 bases between. This CDR3 has 16 amino acids. The CDR3 reads CASSDPSTAYIYGYTF. The CDR3 DNA follows: TGTGCCAGCAGTGACCCTTCGACAGCCTACATCTATGGCTACACCTTC.